This passage covers 5 T cell receptor beta chains from one sample sequenced in a study of OX40 agonist ivuxolimab in advanced cancers. The data were produced by immunoSEQ multiplex PCR, yet TCRdb's version contains in-frame clones alone and is incomplete. The sample records tens of thousands of clones, approximately 84% being singletons. The source material was CD4+ or CD8+ T cells sorted from blood, sampled in a trial of the OX40 agonist ivuxolimab. The receptors were gathered from an adult with an advanced solid tumor such as melanoma, head and neck, liver or kidney cancer.

The rearrangement links TRBV6-5 to TRBJ2-3, with 8 positions matching TRBD2. The junction had 7 bases not matched to a gene; V was cut back by 4 bases and J by 1 base. The length of the CDR3 is 16 residues. In germline, CDR1 is MNHEY, CDR2 SVGAGI. The CDR3 here is CASSLRGGRRTDTQYF. The CDR3 nucleotides are TGTGCCAGCAGTTTACGGGGGGGCCGCCGCACAGATACGCAGTATTTT.

The V call is TRBV11-3, the J call TRBJ1-1, with D uncertain. This CDR3 region has 13 residues. Germline V gene data show CDR1 as SGHNT and CDR2 as YENEEA. Trimming stripped 5 bases from V and 4 bases from J, with 11 bases between. As DNA, the CDR3 is TGTGCCAGCAGCGTAACGGTATCCACTGAAGCTTTCTTT. Its protein is CASSVTVSTEAFF.

The V gene is TRBV5-8, the J gene TRBJ2-1; D might be TRBD2 (6 bases). The length of the CDR3 is 15 residues. Trimming stripped 0 bases from V and 0 bases from J, with 7 bases between. Germline lookup yields CDR1 SGHTS and CDR2 YDEGEE. The CDR3 DNA reads TGTGCCAGCAGCTTGGTCGGGAGCTCCTACAATGAGCAGTTCTTC. This encodes CASSLVGSSYNEQFF.

This clone was found a few times. The chain uses TRBV2 and TRBJ1-2; the D gene is possibly TRBD1 (5 bases). The V end lost 5 bases, the J end lost 1 base, and 14 bases lay between the germline ends. CDR1 and CDR2 (germline): SNHLY, FYNNEI. This CDR3 has 15 amino acids. CDR3 nucleotides: TGTGCCAGCAGTCCTACGGCAGGGTATAACTATGGCTACACCTTC. It codes for CASSPTAGYNYGYTF. The complete variable domain, with remaining parts taken from reference TRBV2 and TRBJ1-2, reads EPEVTQTPSHQVTQMGQEVILRCVPISNHLYFYWYRQILGQKVEFLVSFYNNEISEKSEIFDDQFSVERPDGSNFTLKIRSTKLEDSAMYFCASSPTAGYNYGYTFGSGTRLTVV.

The chain carries TRBV6-5 and TRBJ2-7; D gene ambiguous. Germline values: CDR1 MNHEY, CDR2 SVGAGI. The CDR3 contains 14 residues. Deletions cut 5 bases from V and 2 bases from J, with 13 bases between. CDR3 coding DNA: TGTGCCAGCAGTAAGTCCGCTTATACCTACGAGCAGTACTTC. Translation gives CASSKSAYTYEQYF.